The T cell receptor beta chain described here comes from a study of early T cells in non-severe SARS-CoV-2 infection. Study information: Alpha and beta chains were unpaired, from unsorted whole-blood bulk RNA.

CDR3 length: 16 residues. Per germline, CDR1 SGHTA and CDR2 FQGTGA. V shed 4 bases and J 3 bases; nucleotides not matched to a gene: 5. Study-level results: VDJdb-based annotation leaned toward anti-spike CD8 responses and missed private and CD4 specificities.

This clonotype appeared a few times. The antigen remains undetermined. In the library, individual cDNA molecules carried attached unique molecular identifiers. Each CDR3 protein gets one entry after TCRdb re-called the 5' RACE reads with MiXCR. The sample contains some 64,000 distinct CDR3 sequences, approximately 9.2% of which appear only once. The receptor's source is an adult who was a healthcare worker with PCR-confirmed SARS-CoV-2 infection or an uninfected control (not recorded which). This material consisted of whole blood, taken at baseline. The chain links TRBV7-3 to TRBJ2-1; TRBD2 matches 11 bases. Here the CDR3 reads CASSSYGTSGYNEQFF. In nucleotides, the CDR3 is TGTGCCAGCAGCTCATACGGGACTAGCGGCTACAATGAGCAGTTCTTC.